A selection of T cell receptor beta chains follows, all from one sample in a study of OX40 agonist ivuxolimab in advanced cancers. The protocol was immunoSEQ multiplex PCR, while the TCRdb copy is restricted to in-frame clones and leaves out a portion. The profile shows some 54,000 clones, roughly 90% of them singletons. This material consisted of CD4+ or CD8+ T cells sorted from blood, taken in a trial of the OX40 agonist ivuxolimab. These receptors came from an adult with an advanced solid tumor such as melanoma, head and neck, liver or kidney cancer. Both conserved end residues are trimmed from each CDR3.

v_gene	len	j_gene	CDR3aa
TRBV7-9	15	TRBJ1-1	ASSQGQGLIGYTEAF
TRBV11-3	10	TRBJ2-3	ASSLDQYTQY
TRBV10-3	12	TRBJ2-1	AITTGQTDNEQF
TRBV7-9	13	TRBJ2-7	ASSARDPLTHEQY
TRBV5-1	10	TRBJ2-3	ASNRGTDTQY
TRBV10-2	11	TRBJ1-5	LSSEGSNQPQH
TRBV30	13	TRBJ2-3	AWSSQGTSTDTQY
TRBV19	13	TRBJ2-3	ASRRPGQTSDTQY
TRBV19	10	TRBJ1-1	ASRIGSTEAF
TRBV5-8	10	TRBJ1-1	ASSLRVTEAF
TRBV7-9	10	TRBJ1-5	ASSTGPEPQH
TRBV10-3	11	.	ALQSGGGYEQY
TRBV6-1	12	TRBJ1-5	ASSHEQGGQPQH
TRBV11-2	13	TRBJ2-2	ASSSLGSNTGELF
TRBV10-2	13	TRBJ1-5	ASSESQGVYQPQH
TRBV10-3	12	TRBJ1-5	AIGDRGGNQPQH
TRBV29-1	12	TRBJ2-3	SVETGGSTDTQY
TRBV5-6	13	TRBJ1-1	ASSPNGWMNTEAF
TRBV6-6	12	TRBJ1-6	ASSQPGGNSPLH
TRBV19	12	TRBJ1-1	ASSIAGMGTEAF
TRBV6-1	13	TRBJ2-2	ASSENGANTGELF
TRBV5-8	14	TRBJ1-2	ASSASGTGGVYGYT
TRBV11-2	12	TRBJ2-7	ASSLSVLSYEQY
TRBV5-1	15	TRBJ2-1	ASSLTLSSGAQQGQF
TRBV5-1	13	TRBJ1-5	ASSPGTGGNQPQH
TRBV6-6	12	TRBJ1-3	ASSPDMGGNTIY
TRBV6-5	14	TRBJ2-7	ASSYNRGAGPYEQY
TRBV30	12	TRBJ2-3	AWTEAPGADTQY
TRBV6-5	11	TRBJ1-1	ASSYSRTTEAF
TRBV25-1	13	TRBJ1-3	ASSDRQGTGNTIY
TRBV2	10	TRBJ1-1	ASSFDRTEAF
TRBV7-9	13	TRBJ2-4	ASSLQGGAKNIQY
TRBV27	16	TRBJ2-6	ASSPGPLGSSGANVLT
TRBV9	13	TRBJ1-1	ASSPIRLMNTEAF
TRBV6-5	13	TRBJ2-1	ASSRRTGSYNEQF
TRBV5-5	13	TRBJ1-6	ASSFRGRFNSPLH
TRBV15	11	TRBJ2-1	ATSIGTVNEQF
TRBV30	11	TRBJ1-2	AWSRGVDYGYT
TRBV5-1	14	TRBJ2-3	ATRQGGIRSTDTQY
TRBV6-6	12	TRBJ2-3	ASSKLAGADTQY
TRBV5-1	13	TRBJ2-2	ASSLGAGHTGELF